This TCR beta chain was documented in a study of shared clonotypes between healthy human individuals. Study background: In total, the donors were a couple of women and a few men aged 18 to 49.

From germline, CDR1 is SGHRS and CDR2 YFSETQ. This CDR3 has 14 amino acids. V gave up 3 bases and J gave up 7 bases; unmatched junction bases: 2. The run depth of the assay was deep. Original processing methods: As immunoSEQ supplied junction-only sequences (without quality scores), filtering differed. Sequenced by immunoSEQ multiplex PCR; TCRdb stores in-frame clones only, minus some. That table supplies the V and J calls and clone size; D and trimming were determined from the DNA. The table records around 500,000 clones, approximately 80% of them present only once. Study-level points and caveats: Donor scarcity curtailed the genetic and exposure-history diversity represented herein.

This clone was picked up a small number of times. Its antigen is unidentified. This TCR was sampled from a woman aged 40-49 years in good health. Some clones in this sample may be carry-over from other donors' samples. The J gene is TRBJ1-4, the V gene TRBV5-1; 11 bases fit TRBD1. Material for sequencing was PBMCs. CDR3 region: CASSSDRGLEKLFF. Here the CDR3 DNA reads TGCGCCAGCAGCTCGGACAGGGGGCTTGAAAAACTGTTTTTT.